This T cell receptor (beta chain) originates from a study of shared clonotypes between healthy human individuals. CDR3 length: 16 residues. In germline, CDR1 is MDHEN, CDR2 SYDVKM. Deletions cut 1 base from V and 0 bases from J, with 11 bases between. Using immunoSEQ multiplex PCR, the repertoire was profiled, and TCRdb retains in-frame clones only, with some absent. The sample has around 1,900,000 clones, around 95% seen once; the top ten hold around 1.8%. CD45RO-negative CD8 cells positively selected for CCR7 made up the naive population, which excluded terminally differentiated effector memory CD45RA+ cells.

The source material was naive CD8+ T cells from PBMCs. The V call is TRBV28, the J call TRBJ2-3; D is possibly TRBD2 (6 bases). The origin of this receptor is a man younger than 35 in good health. Some clones in this sample may be carry-over from other donors' samples. The DNA for the CDR3 is TGTGCCAGCAGTTTATATGGGGGGACTAGCACAGATACGCAGTATTTT. Protein sequence: CASSLYGGTSTDTQYF.